This paragraph reports one T cell receptor beta chain. Its antigen is currently not known. No base-level quality is on record; no much larger clone is a single base apart. The sample originates from a study of shared clonotypes between healthy human individuals (dated by TCRdb to 2019 to 2021). Concerning the study at large: The cohort comprised a couple of women and a few men aged 18 to 49 years. For each donor, CD4 naive and CD4 memory were each given three plates, CD8 naive was given two plates, and CD8 memory was given one plate. Blood TCR repertoires of roughly 5 healthy adults were deeply sequenced to estimate repertoire size and the extent of clonotype sharing between individuals. Different laboratories and diverse techniques were used to prepare libraries and sequence TCR repertoires, to increase sequencing depth and limit assay-specific biases. Per donor, leukapheresis produced somewhere between about 0.8 and 9 billion PBMCs.

Using the deep immunoSEQ assay, multiplex PCR amplified TCR CDR3 regions from genomic DNA. For each cell subset, the extracted genomic DNA was distributed evenly across all wells of several immunoSEQ 96-well plates, and each plate served as one replicate. For sorted subsets, each replicate PCR was loaded with 200 ng genomic DNA, equivalent to approximately 27,000 T cell genomes. The purified libraries were quantified using a Qubit 3.0 fluorometer, sized with a Bioanalyzer 2100, and then quantified again using the KAPA Library Quantification kit. Every immunoSEQ 96-well plate was sequenced on a separate single-read 150-cycle Illumina NextSeq 550 flow cell. The source study handled its data this way. Because the immunoSEQ output held only junctional sequences and lacked quality scores, the filtering could not match the filtering applied to full-length reads. To assign V/J genes and CDR3, sequences were annotated against IMGT germline references using PyIR, a Python wrapper for IgBLAST v1.9. Reads were filtered out if the reads had weak V/J assignments (E-value above 1e-6), no CDR3, stop codons, out-of-frame junctions, or ambiguous translated residues. V3J clonotypes were defined by identical inferred V gene, J gene, and CDR3 amino acid sequence. Percentage overlap between repertoires was computed as shared unique clonotypes divided by the size of the smaller repertoire. Richness of each repertoire was evaluated using RTK rarefaction, the Chao1 estimator, and Recon v2.1 estimates of unobserved clonotypes. Generation probabilities were computed with OLGA for all TCRbeta clonotypes obtained by the gDNA method from a few donors. In its TCRdb copy, this immuneACCESS table keeps in-frame sequences only and misses some clones. Where compared with another copy, unresolved V genes explain less than half of these, and the others have no known cause. The V and J calls and clone size were taken over from that table, and D and trimming were inferred from the DNA. The sample table shows about 2 million clones, and approximately 94% are seen once. Of the sample, 0.9% to 1.3% falls within the top ten clones.

CD8 naive samples were CD45RO-negative cells positively selected for CCR7, giving a CD45RA+CCR7+ population that excluded TemRA cells. The donors were healthy, HIV-negative adults with no recently reported acute infections or vaccinations. Every donor was a Caucasian adult residing in Nashville, Tennessee, USA. Blood was collected by leukapheresis, and PBMCs were isolated by Ficoll-Histopaque density gradient centrifugation and then cryopreserved in liquid nitrogen vapor phase. Purity and quantity of every magnetically sorted T cell population were checked by analytical flow cytometry. Genomic DNA was isolated from every sorted fraction and measured by UV absorbance on a Nanodrop 2000c. Findings and caveats that apply to the study as a whole: About 5% of naive CD4, around 3.6% of naive CD8, around 2.3% of memory CD4, and about 0.4% of memory CD8 clonotypes were shared across a few donors. Based on pairwise subsampling, the degree of clonotype sharing among donors was expected to be affected by sequencing depth. Sampling was restricted to blood, and TCR repertoires in tissues likely differ from the TCR repertoires found in blood. Because the study included a small number of donors, the genetic and exposure-history diversity represented was limited. Naive subsets generally had larger estimated clonotype richness than memory subsets. Rarefaction of sorted-subset datasets indicated incomplete sequencing despite the large sequencing depth. Higher generation probabilities were observed for clonotypes shared by all four sorted-subset donors than for non-shared clonotypes.

V trim: 1 base; J trim: 5 bases; unmatched bases: 11. For CDR1 and CDR2, the germline V gene lists SGHVS and FNYEAQ. CDR3 length: 16 amino acids, cysteine to phenylalanine. The read is trimmed to its CDR3 DNA, 48 bases read in frame from base 1. Input material: naive CD8+ T cells sorted from blood. Sample cell subset or site, as interpreted from the label and publication: CD45RA+CCR7+. The TCR sequence derives from a man aged 18 to 35 in good health. The sequence joins TRBV7-6 to TRBJ2-7, with 7 bases aligning to TRBD1. The CDR3 loop reads CASSLGSNRGFHEQYF. In nucleotides, the sequence is TGTGCCAGCAGCTTAGGGAGTAACAGGGGCTTCCACGAGCAGTACTTC.